This note documents a single T cell receptor (beta chain) sequence. Its matching antigen is unknown. Full-length variable regions came from constant-region reverse primers plus semi-nested Nested Universal Primer A PCR. TCRdb reanalysed the 5' RACE reads using MiXCR and keeps one entry per CDR3 protein. The profile shows about 32,000 distinct CDR3 sequences, roughly a quarter of them singletons. Study observations and caveats: Larger-cohort validation covered only one TCR beta V-J rearrangement. In terms of TCR gene usage, tumor memory CD4+ T cells clustered together with blood and lymph node memory CD4+ cells, as well as with lymph node naive CD4+ cells.

CD4+CD45RO+CD25- cells were isolated as memory CD4+ T cells. This TCR was sampled from a female donor with breast cancer. The sequenced material came from memory CD4+ T cells sorted from blood. The subset here: memory CD4+ T cells, CD4+CD45RO+CD25-.

The CDR3 loop reads CTTGATRGGQPQHF. The CDR3 nucleotides are TGTACCACCGGAGCCACCCGTGGAGGTCAGCCCCAGCATTTT. The V and J genes are TRBV10-3 and TRBJ1-5; D remains ambiguous. Looked up from germline, CDR1 is ENHRY and CDR2 is SYGVKD. The CDR3 has 14 amino acids.